A selection of T cell receptor beta chains follows, all from one sample in a study of T cell clonotyping in hematopoietic cell transplantation. Clones were sequenced by immunoSEQ multiplex PCR, and TCRdb holds only the in-frame ones, with some missing. The sample includes a few thousand clones, roughly 94% of them seen just once. Sequencing was carried out using peripheral blood mononuclear cells. These TCRs come from a man aged 50-60 years in good health. Some clones in this sample may be carry-over from other donors' samples. Both conserved end residues are part of each CDR3. A D gene is named only where the DNA matches it firmly.

>TRBV2|.
CASRVLAQSSYNEQFF
>TRBV6-5|.
CASSYLNGWGYGYTF
>TRBV6-1|.
CASRGGEAGNTIYF
>TRBV5-4|.
CASSLEGNYGYTF
>TRBV10-1|TRBD2
CASSENSLGTSKDEQFF
>TRBV6-1|TRBD1
CAGSGTGAEKLFF
>TRBV7-3|.
CASSLSRNTEAFF
>TRBV11-2|.
CASSLGGGLYEQYF
>TRBV13|.
CASSFGGRGSNQPQHF
>TRBV2|.
CASSSTGIPTNEKLFF
>TRBV28|.
CASSPSLGNQPQHF
>TRBV6-4|TRBD1
CASSDSGQVTDTQYF
>TRBV4-2|.
CASSQDLRGQETQYF
>TRBV4-1|TRBD1
CASSQTPGQGYTEAFF
>TRBV7-6|.
CASSRDSSTYNEQFF
>TRBV5-1|TRBD1
CASNSQGGRNDEQFF
>TRBV7-9|.
CASSLSAATNEKLFF
>TRBV9|.
CASSVFPLPYEQYF
>TRBV4-3|.
CASSQDGLSGEQYF
>TRBV6-5|.
CASSAGFGGNTIYF
>TRBV2|TRBD2
CASLGLAGETQYF
>TRBV27|.
CASQQGWGTEAFF
>TRBV7-9|.
CASSLEDGGYEQYF
>TRBV4-1|.
CASSQVGHTEAFF
>TRBV29-1|TRBD1
CSATGTGWETQYF
>TRBV27|.
CASSRGGSYNEQFF
>TRBV6-5|.
CASSYSRGPGTDTQYF
>TRBV15|.
CATSGWTGEDYGYTF
>TRBV5-4|.
CASSLYPTRYNEQFF
>TRBV10-3|.
CAISMSAGKTVNTEAFF
>TRBV27|.
CASSYRGETQYF
>TRBV4-1|.
CASSPFRAGRNYEQYF
>TRBV9|TRBD1
CASSARQGDGYTF
>TRBV7-3|.
CASSLRGGQGEQYF
>TRBV4-3|.
CASSQDQYQGEKLFF
>TRBV7-9|.
CASSPDGSSYEQYF
>TRBV6-1|.
CASSERRGSLRYSTDTQYF
>TRBV5-1|TRBD1
CASSLTPGQGSGNTIYF
>TRBV2|TRBD1
CASRPGDRVGETQYF
>TRBV11-2|.
CASSLGSSAYNEQFF
>TRBV5-4|.
CASSLGGTYEQYF
>TRBV6-5|.
CASSYGSSYEQFF
>TRBV29-1|.
CSSDGGVQETQYF
>TRBV2|.
CVQTSAGTGSYNEQFF
>TRBV4-1|TRBD2
CASSPLTSGGTGELFF
>TRBV6-1|TRBD1
CASRATGVYEQYF